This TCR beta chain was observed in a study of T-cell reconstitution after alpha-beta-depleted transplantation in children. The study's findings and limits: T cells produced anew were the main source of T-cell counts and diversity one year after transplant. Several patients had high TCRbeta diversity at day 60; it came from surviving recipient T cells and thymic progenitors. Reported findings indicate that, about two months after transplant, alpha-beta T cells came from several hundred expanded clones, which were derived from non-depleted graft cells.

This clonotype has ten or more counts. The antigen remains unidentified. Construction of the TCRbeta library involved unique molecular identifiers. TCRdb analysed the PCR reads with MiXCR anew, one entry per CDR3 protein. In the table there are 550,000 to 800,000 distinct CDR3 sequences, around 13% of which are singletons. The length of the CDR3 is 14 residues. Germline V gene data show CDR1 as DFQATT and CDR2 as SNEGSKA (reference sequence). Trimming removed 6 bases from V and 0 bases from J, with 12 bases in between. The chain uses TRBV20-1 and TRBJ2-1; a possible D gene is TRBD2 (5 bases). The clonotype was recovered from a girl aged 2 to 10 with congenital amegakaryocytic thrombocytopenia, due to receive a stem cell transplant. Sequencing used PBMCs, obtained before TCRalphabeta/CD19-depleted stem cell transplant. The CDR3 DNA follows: TGCAGTGCGCCCGTGGGGAGCTCCTACAATGAGCAGTTCTTC. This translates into CSAPVGSSYNEQFF.